What follows describes a single T cell receptor (beta chain). The antigen is unknown. The data derive from a study of glioma-infiltrating T cells. Overall study findings and caveats: Non-neoplastic patients had below-expected tissue-blood divergence, while all gliomas exceeded expectation. Very few CDR3 sequences were shared between tissue and blood.

Using RNA template, CDR3s of TCR alpha and beta were amplified with iRepertoire arm-PCR. One-step reverse transcription and amplification started from approximately 100-400 ng of tissue mRNA or PBMC total RNA. TCRdb re-called the multiplex PCR reads with MiXCR, one entry per CDR3 protein. The sample contains about 140,000 distinct CDR3 sequences, approximately 39% of which appear only once. Source material: glioma tissue, nonneoplastic brain tissue, or PBMCs (not recorded which). The sequence was obtained from a human donor with low-grade glioma or glioblastoma, undergoing nonglioma brain surgery, or in good health (not recorded which).

The CDR3 spells CSARDGTGQPDTEAFF. The CDR3 bases are TGCAGTGCTAGAGATGGAACGGGACAGCCAGACACTGAAGCTTTCTTT. This chain links TRBV20-1 with TRBJ1-1; TRBD1 aligns across 7 bases. This CDR3 has 16 amino acids. V shed 0 bases and J 3 bases; nucleotides not matched to a gene: 10. CDR1 and CDR2 (germline): DFQATT, SNEGSKA (reference sequence).